These 5 T cell receptor beta chains originate from one sample sequenced in a study of blood T cell repertoires in COVID-19. Measured with immunoSEQ multiplex PCR; TCRdb has only the in-frame clones, and not every one. In the table there are about 220,000 clones, roughly 85% of which are singletons. The sequenced sample was peripheral blood. All receptors derive from a woman of 80 years or more with acute or convalescent COVID-19.

This clone has a single count. J is TRBJ1-1 and V is TRBV19; 7 bases align to TRBD1. The junction had 4 bases not matched to a gene; V was cut back by 1 base and J by 2 bases. From germline, CDR1 is LNHDA and CDR2 SQIVND (reference sequence). The CDR3 is 15 amino acids. Here the CDR3 DNA reads TGTGCCAGTAGTATAGGCCGGGACAGCAACACTGAAGCTTTCTTT. Protein sequence: CASSIGRDSNTEAFF. The variable domain in full, completed from reference TRBV19 and TRBJ1-1, reads DGGITQSPKYLFRKEGQNVTLSCEQNLNHDAMYWYRQDPGQGLRLIYYSQIVNDFQKGDIAEGYSVSREKKESFPLTVTSAQKNPTAFYLCASSIGRDSNTEAFFGQGTRLTVV.

V is TRBV6-6 and J is TRBJ1-4; no firm D call. The CDR3 is 14 residues long. Trimming pared 6 bases from V and 2 bases from J, leaving 10 bases between. Germline loops: CDR1 MNHNY, CDR2 SVGAGI (reference sequence). The CDR3 nucleotides are TGTGCCAGCAGGGGTGGAGTCACTAATGAAAAACTGTTTTTT. Protein product: CASRGGVTNEKLFF.

This chain links TRBV9 with TRBJ1-1; a possible D gene is TRBD1 (6 bases). CDR1 is SGDLS, CDR2 YYNGEE, per germline. This CDR3 has 14 residues. V shed 0 bases and J shed 2 bases, with 8 bases lying between them. The CDR3 nucleotides read TGTGCCAGCAGCGTAGAGGGGGTTAACACTGAAGCTTTCTTT. Translation: CASSVEGVNTEAFF.

The J gene is TRBJ1-2, the V gene TRBV6-2 or TRBV6-3, with D possibly TRBD1 on 5 matching bases. Germline V gene sequence: CDR1 MNHEY, CDR2 SVGEGT. The CDR3 consists of 14 residues. V was trimmed by 2 bases and J by 3 bases, leaving 10 bases between them. DNA for the CDR3: TGTGCCAGCAGTTACGGGGCGCAGTACTATGGCTACACCTTC. Encoded protein: CASSYGAQYYGYTF.

The chain uses TRBV6-6 and TRBJ1-5; 7 bases align to TRBD1. Trimming took 5 bases from V and 1 from J; bases not matched to a gene: 11. The CDR3 spans 17 residues. Germline CDR1 MNHNY, CDR2 SVGAGI (reference sequence). In DNA, the CDR3 is TGTGCCAGCAGTCGCCGACAGGGTCCCACCAGCAATCAGCCCCAGCATTTT. This gives the protein CASSRRQGPTSNQPQHF.